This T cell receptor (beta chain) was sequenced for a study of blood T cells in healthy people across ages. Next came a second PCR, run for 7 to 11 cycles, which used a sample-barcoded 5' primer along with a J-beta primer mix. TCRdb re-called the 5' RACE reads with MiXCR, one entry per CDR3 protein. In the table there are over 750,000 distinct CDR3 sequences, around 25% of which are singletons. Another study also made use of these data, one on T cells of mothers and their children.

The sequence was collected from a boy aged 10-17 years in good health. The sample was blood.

CDR3 region: CASTWGSEETQYF. The CDR3 bases are TGTGCCAGCACGTGGGGGAGTGAAGAGACCCAGTACTTC. The chain uses TRBV28 and TRBJ2-5; D assignment may be TRBD1 or TRBD2 (5 bases each). The CDR3 covers 13 residues. The V gene lost 7 bases and the J gene lost 3 bases, with 12 bases spanning the gap. Germline-derived CDR1 and CDR2 are MDHEN and SYDVKM.